The 13 T cell receptor beta chains below come from one sample, sequenced in a study of control samples from healthy donors and cancer patients. The protocol was immunoSEQ multiplex PCR, while the TCRdb copy is restricted to in-frame clones and leaves out a portion. The table lists approximately 40,000 clones, roughly 92% of them singletons, with more than 3% in the top ten. Sequenced: blood. The receptors come from a woman in her 50s in good health.

The gene calls are TRBV7-6 and TRBJ1-5; D not certain. Per the germline V gene, CDR1 is SGHVS and CDR2 is FNYEAQ. There are 13 residues in the CDR3. Trimming took off 2 bases at V and 1 base at J, with 3 bases between the two ends. CDR3 nucleotides: TGTGCCAGCAGCTTATCGAGCAATCAGCCCCAGCATTTT. Encoded protein: CASSLSSNQPQHF.

In its sample, this clone was seen once. This rearrangement joins TRBV10-2 to TRBJ2-5, with TRBD1 matching over 8 bases. Germline-derived CDR1 and CDR2 are WSHSY and SAAADI. V gave up 3 bases and J gave up 4 bases; unmatched junction bases: 7. This CDR3 spans 15 amino acids. CDR3 nucleotide sequence: TGCGCCAGCAGTGACCCAGGGACAGGTCGAGAGACCCAGTACTTC. This encodes CASSDPGTGRETQYF.

The chain is built from TRBV5-6 and TRBJ2-3; no clear D. CDR3 size: 13 residues. With 5 bases removed from V and 4 bases from J, the gap between germline ends came to 11 bases. In germline, CDR1 is SGHDT, CDR2 YYEEEE. The CDR3, as DNA: TGTGCCAGCAGGATGAGGAGCGCAGATACGCAGTATTTT. Translated, it gives CASRMRSADTQYF. The full variable domain, in which reference TRBV5-6 and TRBJ2-3 provide the parts outside the CDR3, is DAGVTQSPTHLIKTRGQQVTLRCSPKSGHDTVSWYQQALGQGPQFIFQYYEEEERQRGNFPDRFSGHQFPNYSSELNVNALLLGDSALYLCASRMRSADTQYFGPGTRLTVL.

The chain is built from TRBV5-8 and TRBJ2-2, with D possibly matching TRBD2 (7 bases). The CDR3 has 15 residues. The V and J ends lost 2 bases and 3 bases respectively, with 11 bases between them. CDR1 is SGHTS, CDR2 YDEGEE, per germline. In DNA form, the CDR3 reads TGTGCCAGCAGCTTCCGGGGGGCCGACACCGGGGAGCTGTTTTTT. Its protein product is CASSFRGADTGELFF.

This clone was seen only once. The chain joins TRBV9 to TRBJ1-2, with 8 nucleotides matching TRBD1. V shed 1 base, J shed 8 bases, and the junction held 4 bases outside the gene matches. This CDR3 contains 13 residues. Germline loops: CDR1 SGDLS, CDR2 YYNGEE. The CDR3 DNA reads TGTGCCAGCAGCGTAACAGGGGGTTTGGGCTACACCTTC. Its translation is CASSVTGGLGYTF.

The rearrangement uses TRBV14 and TRBJ2-1; 8 positions agree with TRBD2. Per germline, CDR1 SGHDN and CDR2 FVKESK. The CDR3 runs to 18 residues. The ends lost 1 base at V and 6 bases at J; junction bases unmatched: 14. The CDR3, as DNA: TGTGCCAGCAGCCAAGTGGCCGGGGGGGCCTCTGCGCGCAATGAGCAGTTCTTC. This translates into CASSQVAGGASARNEQFF.

This chain joins TRBV6-5 and TRBJ1-4; 7 positions match TRBD1. The germline V gene encodes CDR1 MNHEY and CDR2 SVGAGI. CDR3 length: 14 amino acids. V lost 6 bases, J lost 8 bases, and 9 bases stayed unmatched. The DNA of the CDR3 is TGTGCCAGCAGGTCCGGAGACAGGGTCGAAAAACTGTTTTTT. Protein product: CASRSGDRVEKLFF.

The V gene is TRBV15, the J gene TRBJ2-7; D possibly corresponds to TRBD1 (5 bases). The germline V gene has CDR1 LNHNV and CDR2 YYDKDF (reference sequence). The CDR3 runs 14 residues. V shed 1 base and J shed 3 bases, with 10 bases lying between them. The CDR3 DNA sequence: TGTGCCACCAGCAGAGGGGGCAGGGACTACGAGCAGTACTTC. Its translation: CATSRGGRDYEQYF. Full variable domain (outside the CDR3, taken from reference TRBV15 and TRBJ2-7): DAMVIQNPRYQVTQFGKPVTLSCSQTLNHNVMYWYQQKSSQAPKLLFHYYDKDFNNEADTPDNFQSRRPNTSFCFLDIRSPGLGDTAMYLCATSRGGRDYEQYFGPGTRLTVT.

The chain is built from TRBV3-1 (or the pseudogene TRBV3-2) and TRBJ1-2; 7 bases align to TRBD1. J was trimmed by 4 bases and V by 4 bases; bases with no gene match: 0. Germline V lookup: CDR1 LGHDT, CDR2 YNNKEL (reference sequence). The CDR3 is 12 residues long. The CDR3 sequence: CASSRDSYGYTF. In nucleotides, the CDR3 is TGTGCCAGCAGCCGGGACAGCTATGGCTACACCTTC.

The rearrangement uses TRBV27 and TRBJ1-5; TRBD1 aligns across 9 bases. Germline assignment: CDR1 MNHEY and CDR2 SMNVEV (reference sequence). J lost 0 bases, V lost 4 bases, and 1 base had no gene match. There are 15 residues in the CDR3. The CDR3 DNA reads TGTGCCAGCAGTTCGACAGGGGGTAGCAATCAGCCCCAGCATTTT. Protein: CASSSTGGSNQPQHF.

The chain combines TRBV9 with TRBJ2-2; 7 positions agree with TRBD2. CDR3 length equals 17 residues. Germline CDR1 SGDLS, CDR2 YYNGEE. The ends lost 5 bases at V and 6 bases at J; junction bases unmatched: 16. CDR3 region: CASSAREGSFRPGELFF. CDR3 in DNA: TGTGCCAGCAGTGCTAGGGAGGGTTCGTTCCGTCCCGGGGAGCTGTTTTTT.

The rearrangement uses TRBV28 and TRBJ1-2; 9 bases agree with TRBD1. Germline CDR1 is MDHEN and CDR2 is SYDVKM. V lost 7 bases, J lost 4 bases, and 19 bases stayed unmatched. The CDR3 loop spans 18 amino acids. CDR3 residues: CASKTTMGQGFLAYGYTF. CDR3 DNA: TGTGCCAGCAAAACCACTATGGGACAGGGCTTTTTGGCCTATGGCTACACCTTC.

The chain carries TRBV7-3 and TRBJ2-1; D possibly matches TRBD1 or TRBD2 (5 bases each). V lost 2 bases and J lost 7, with 21 bases in between. There are 17 residues in the CDR3. Germline CDR1 SGHTA, CDR2 FQGTGA. The CDR3: CASSLSFENRGQNEQFF. CDR3 sequence (DNA): TGTGCCAGCAGCTTATCGTTTGAGAACCGGGGCCAGAATGAGCAGTTCTTC.